Following are 20 T cell receptor beta chains from one sample sequenced in a study of cytomegalovirus exposure and HLA in healthy donors. Primers for the PCR totalled 60 Vbeta and 13 Jbeta. Clones were sequenced by immunoSEQ multiplex PCR, and TCRdb holds only the in-frame ones, with some missing. This table has approximately 94,000 clones, 76% appearing once. Material: PBMCs. The receptors here all came from a man aged 25 to 40 in good health and CMV-seropositive.

CDR3 loop: CASSSQGAWTGELFF. For the CDR3, the DNA is TGTGCCAGCTCGTCACAGGGGGCCTGGACCGGGGAGCTGTTTTTT. The genes are TRBV18 and TRBJ2-2; 9 positions agree with TRBD1. Germline-derived CDR1 and CDR2 are KGHSH and LQKENI. Trimming at V came to 6 bases and at J to 5 bases, leaving 7 bases not matched to a gene. CDR3 length: 15 residues.

The chain recombines TRBV13 with TRBJ2-5; weak D call: TRBD1 (5 bases). V lost 5 bases and J 5 bases, leaving 15 bases between the germline ends. Germline assignment: CDR1 PRHDT and CDR2 FYEKMQ (reference sequence). This CDR3 region has 14 residues. The CDR3 is CASSGWQGRETQYF. CDR3 DNA sequence: TGTGCCAGCAGCGGATGGCAGGGCCGCGAGACCCAGTACTTC.

As concerns this clone: Germline and junction disagree at one end, which may indicate a read error. The chain couples TRBV7-9 to TRBJ2-4; 7 bases are a match to TRBD2. Germline V gene sequence: CDR1 SEHNR, CDR2 FQNEAQ (reference sequence). The CDR3 extends over 13 amino acids. The DNA for the CDR3 is TGTTCCAGCAGCGGAGTAACTAGCGCCATTCAGTACTTC. This translates into CSSSGVTSAIQYF.

The rearrangement links TRBV5-4 to TRBJ2-7, with D possibly being TRBD1 (5 bases). Germline V CDR1 and CDR2: SGHNT, YYREEE (reference sequence). The CDR3 extends over 16 amino acids. V was pared by 0 bases and J by 3 bases, with 16 bases between. The CDR3 DNA reads TGTGCCAGCAGCTTGGATTCGGCAGGGCGGAACTACGAGCAGTACTTC. Amino acid sequence: CASSLDSAGRNYEQYF.

The J gene is TRBJ2-5, the V gene TRBV5-4; maybe TRBD2 (6 bases). The V and J ends lost 3 bases and 1 base respectively, with 10 bases between them. The CDR3 loop spans 14 amino acids. Germline V gene data show CDR1 as SGHNT and CDR2 as YYREEE (reference sequence). DNA of the CDR3: TGTGCCAGCAGCTCGGGGGACTTCCAAGAGACCCAGTACTTC. This gives the protein CASSSGDFQETQYF.

This clone was detected only a few times. The sample contains more than one DNA sequence encoding this CDR3. The chain combines TRBV5-1 with TRBJ1-2, with 8 bases fitting TRBD1. The CDR3 covers 13 residues. The germline V gene encodes CDR1 SGHRS and CDR2 YFSETQ. V lost 5 bases, J lost 4 bases, and 4 bases stayed unmatched. CDR3 coding DNA: TGCGCCAGCAGTTCAGGACAGGGCTATGGCTACACCTTC. Its translation is CASSSGQGYGYTF. Filled out from reference TRBV5-1 and TRBJ1-2, the complete variable domain reads KAGVTQTPRYLIKTRGQQVTLSCSPISGHRSVSWYQQTPGQGLQFLFEYFSETQRNKGNFPGRFSGRQFSNSRSEMNVSTLELGDSALYLCASSSGQGYGYTFGSGTRLTVV.

This CDR3 is CASSDPSGGFAEAFF. CDR3 DNA: TGTGCCAGCAGTGACCCCTCAGGGGGGTTTGCTGAAGCTTTCTTT. The genes are TRBV6-1 and TRBJ1-1, with 7 bases aligning to TRBD1. Trimming removed 3 bases from V and 6 bases from J; junction bases left unmatched: 10. The length of the CDR3 is 15 residues. Looked up from germline, CDR1 is MNHNS and CDR2 is SASEGT.

The chain combines TRBV5-4 with TRBJ2-1, with 9 bases matching TRBD2. V trimming: 4 bases; J trimming: 9 bases; junction bases outside the gene matches: 14. This CDR3 comprises 16 residues. Germline values: CDR1 SGHNT, CDR2 YYREEE (reference sequence). CDR3: CASSPGTSRSTGEQFF. CDR3 nucleotides: TGTGCCAGCAGCCCAGGGACTAGCCGGAGTACGGGTGAGCAGTTCTTC.

The chain carries TRBV13 and TRBJ1-5; D is perhaps TRBD1 (5 bases). The germline CDR1 and CDR2 sequences are PRHDT and FYEKMQ (reference sequence). CDR3 length equals 14 residues. V was trimmed by 4 bases and J by 5 bases, leaving 12 bases between them. The CDR3: CASSSRQLDQPQHF. As DNA, the CDR3 is TGTGCCAGCAGCTCCCGACAGTTAGATCAGCCCCAGCATTTT.

The chain is built from TRBV28 and TRBJ1-3; 8 bases fit TRBD1. CDR3 length equals 15 residues. V gave up 3 bases and J gave up 4 bases; unmatched junction bases: 5. Germline CDR1 reads MDHEN; CDR2 reads SYDVKM. The CDR3 reads CASSFGRGHGNTIYF. The CDR3 DNA reads TGTGCCAGCAGTTTTGGCAGGGGGCACGGAAACACCATATATTTT.

The chain carries TRBV7-9 and TRBJ2-5; D not certain. This CDR3 is built from 13 residues. V was trimmed by 1 base and J by 11 bases, leaving 14 bases between them. Germline-derived CDR1 and CDR2 are SEHNR and FQNEAQ (reference sequence). CDR3 DNA sequence: TGTGCCAGCAGCTTAGATCAGATTGGCGGACAGTACTTC. Encoded protein: CASSLDQIGGQYF.

About this clone: At one end the junction does not follow the germline gene, possibly because of a read error. Written as DNA, the CDR3 is TGCGCCAGCAGCTTGGCCTCAGGGAAGAAAAATTTT. It translates to CASSLASGKKNF. The chain recombines TRBV5-1 with TRBJ1-3; possible D gene TRBD1, 5 bases. Germline lookup yields CDR1 SGHRS and CDR2 YFSETQ. The CDR3 extends over 12 amino acids.

A remark on this clone: Other DNA sequences in this sample translate to the same CDR3. The CDR3 DNA is TGCGCCAGCAGCTTGGTCGCAACTAATGAAAAACTGTTTTTT. It codes for CASSLVATNEKLFF. The V and J genes are TRBV5-1 and TRBJ1-4; D is ambiguous. The V gene lost 0 bases and the J gene lost 0 bases, with 3 bases spanning the gap. There are 14 residues in the CDR3. Germline V gene sequence: CDR1 SGHRS, CDR2 YFSETQ.

CDR3 nucleotide sequence: TGTGCCAGTAGTATCCCCGTGGCTAGCGGGAGCCTCTACAATGAGCAGTTCTTC. It specifies CASSIPVASGSLYNEQFF. The chain employs TRBV19 and TRBJ2-1, with TRBD2 matching over 10 bases. The V segment lost 3 bases and the J segment 3 bases; nucleotides outside the gene matches: 11. The germline gives CDR1 LNHDA, CDR2 SQIVND (reference sequence). This CDR3 spans 18 amino acids.

CDR3 loop: CATSRVGGAPYEQYV. In DNA form, the CDR3 reads TGTGCCACCAGCAGAGTAGGAGGGGCCCCCTACGAGCAGTACGTC. V gene TRBV15 combines with J gene TRBJ2-7; TRBD2 might be the D (6 bases). The length of the CDR3 is 15 residues. CDR1 and CDR2 (germline): LNHNV, YYDKDF (reference sequence). V shed 1 base and J shed 2 bases, with 12 bases lying between them.

V and J are TRBV29-1 and TRBJ2-1, with a weak D call TRBD2 (6 bases). V was cut by 7 bases and J by 4 bases, with 17 bases left in between. From germline, CDR1 is SQVTM and CDR2 ANQGSEA. The CDR3 covers 14 residues. CDR3 amino acids: CSGRGTTKYNEQFF. Here the CDR3 DNA reads TGCAGCGGCCGGGGGACGACAAAATACAATGAGCAGTTCTTC.

V and J are TRBV18 and TRBJ2-5; D perhaps matches TRBD2 (5 bases). Germline loops: CDR1 KGHSH, CDR2 LQKENI. The CDR3 covers 13 residues. V gave up 4 bases and J gave up 7 bases, with 13 bases separating them. This chain's CDR3 is CASSLGREGTQYF. Here the CDR3 DNA reads TGTGCCAGCTCACTTGGACGGGAAGGGACCCAGTACTTC.

J is TRBJ2-3 and V is TRBV28, with 10 bases identical to TRBD2. Germline CDR1 MDHEN, CDR2 SYDVKM. V shed 1 base, J shed 6 bases, and the junction held 7 bases outside the gene matches. The length of the CDR3 is 16 residues. This CDR3 is CASSLYASGSGDTQYF. The CDR3 region has the DNA TGTGCCAGCAGTTTATATGCTAGCGGGAGCGGGGATACGCAGTATTTT.

As DNA, the CDR3 is TGTGCCAGCAGCTTAGGCCCCAGGGGTTTAGCAGACAATGAGCAGTTCTTC. Its translation is CASSLGPRGLADNEQFF. This rearrangement joins TRBV7-9 to TRBJ2-1, with D tentatively TRBD1 (6 bases). The CDR3 consists of 17 residues. V lost 1 base, J lost 5 bases, and 18 bases lay in between. From germline, CDR1 is SEHNR and CDR2 FQNEAQ (reference sequence).

The chain couples TRBV19 to TRBJ1-2; D might be TRBD1 (5 bases). In germline, CDR1 is LNHDA, CDR2 SQIVND (reference sequence). The CDR3 extends over 13 amino acids. The V end was cut by 7 bases, the J end by 8 bases, with 17 bases between. The CDR3 bases are TGTGCCAGTATGGGGCACCTCATAGGAGGCTACACCTTC. It is translated as CASMGHLIGGYTF.